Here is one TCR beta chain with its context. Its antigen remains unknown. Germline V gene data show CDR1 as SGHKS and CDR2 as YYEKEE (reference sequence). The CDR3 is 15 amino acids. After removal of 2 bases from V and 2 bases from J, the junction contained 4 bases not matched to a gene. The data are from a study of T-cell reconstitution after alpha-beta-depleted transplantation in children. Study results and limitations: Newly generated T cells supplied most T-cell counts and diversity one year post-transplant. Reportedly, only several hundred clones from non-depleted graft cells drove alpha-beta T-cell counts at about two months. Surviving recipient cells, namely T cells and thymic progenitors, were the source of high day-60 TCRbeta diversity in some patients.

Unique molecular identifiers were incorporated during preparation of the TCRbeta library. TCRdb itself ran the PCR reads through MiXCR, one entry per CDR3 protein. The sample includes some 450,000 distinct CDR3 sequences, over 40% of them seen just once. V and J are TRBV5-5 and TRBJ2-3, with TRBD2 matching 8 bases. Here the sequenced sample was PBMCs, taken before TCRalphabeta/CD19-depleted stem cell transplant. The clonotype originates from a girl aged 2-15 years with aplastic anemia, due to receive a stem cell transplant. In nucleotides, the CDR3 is TGTGCCAGCAGCTTCACTAGCGGATACACAGATACGCAGTATTTT. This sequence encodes CASSFTSGYTDTQYF.